The source of this T cell receptor beta chain is a study of T cell responses to AZD1222 COVID-19 vaccine. Findings and caveats of the study: After two AZD1222 doses, spike-specific TCR breadth and depth rose versus day 0. Repertoires in all cases were sampled only once the peak T cell response had passed.

Generated by immunoSEQ multiplex PCR, the TCRdb table keeps only in-frame clones and is missing some. Of some 170,000 clones listed, around nine tenths were seen once; the top ten hold 4.3%. Of note for this clone: The antigen remains undetermined.

The CDR3 spans 14 residues. Germline CDR1 MNHEY, CDR2 SVGAGI. Trimming removed 6 bases from V and 6 bases from J, with 15 bases in between. The J gene is TRBJ2-4, the V gene TRBV6-5; D is possibly TRBD2 (6 bases). This TCR was recovered from an adult who received the AZD1222 COVID-19 vaccine. This specimen was peripheral blood, taken 28 days after the second AZD1222 dose. CDR3 DNA sequence: TGTGCCAGCAGCCCCCGTGTGGGGGGAAACATTCAGTACTTC. This sequence encodes CASSPRVGGNIQYF.